This entry lists 21 T cell receptor beta chains sequenced from one sample in a study of cytomegalovirus exposure and HLA in healthy donors. TCRdb's table, derived via immunoSEQ multiplex PCR, lists solely in-frame clones and lacks some. Of 150,000 to 200,000 clones listed, 80% to 85% are singletons. Sequencing was performed on PBMCs. The receptor source for this set is a woman aged 30 to 39 in good health and CMV-seronegative.

This sequence joins TRBV5-1 and TRBJ2-5; TRBD1 agrees at 11 bases. The V gene end was trimmed by 7 bases and the J gene end by 5 bases; junction bases not matched to a gene: 4. The germline CDR1 and CDR2 sequences are SGHRS and YFSETQ. This CDR3 is built from 13 residues. The chain's CDR3 is CASGQGAEETQYF. The CDR3, as DNA: TGCGCCAGCGGACAGGGGGCGGAGGAGACCCAGTACTTC.

This clone was observed a handful of times. The chain couples TRBV6-1 to TRBJ2-1; 9 bases are a match to TRBD2. The V gene end was trimmed by 6 bases and the J gene end by 7 bases; junction bases not matched to a gene: 7. Germline V lookup: CDR1 MNHNS, CDR2 SASEGT. CDR3 length: 14 amino acids. The CDR3 coding sequence is TGTGCCAGCAGCCCCGGGACTAGCCTGAATGAGCAGTTCTTC. Translating gives CASSPGTSLNEQFF.

The CDR3 coding sequence is TGTGCCAGCAGTCGAGGGGGCCTCTCCTACGAGCAGTACTTC. This sequence encodes CASSRGGLSYEQYF. The chain recombines TRBV28 with TRBJ2-7; 7 bases align to TRBD1. The trim removed 5 bases at V and 0 bases at J, leaving 4 bases unmatched. The CDR3 length is 14 residues. Germline CDR1 MDHEN, CDR2 SYDVKM. Together with reference TRBV28 and TRBJ2-7, the CDR3 gives the full variable domain: DVKVTQSSRYLVKRTGEKVFLECVQDMDHENMFWYRQDPGLGLRLIYFSYDVKMKEKGDIPEGYSVSREKKERFSLILESASTNQTSMYLCASSRGGLSYEQYFGPGTRLTVT.

This chain uses TRBV7-2 with TRBJ1-5, with TRBD1 as a possible D gene (6 bases). Trimming removed 5 bases from V and 1 base from J, with 15 bases in between. This CDR3 is built from 16 residues. Germline loops: CDR1 SGHTA, CDR2 FQGNSA. CDR3 DNA: TGTGCCAGCAGCCCGCGCGAGGGGGGGAGCAATCAGCCCCAGCATTTT. Translated, it gives CASSPREGGSNQPQHF.

The chain has TRBV5-4 and TRBJ2-5; the D is unclear. The CDR3 covers 14 residues. With 5 bases removed from V and 4 bases from J, the gap between germline ends came to 15 bases. From germline, CDR1 is SGHNT and CDR2 YYREEE (reference sequence). The DNA for the CDR3 is TGTGCCAGCAGGGCGGCGGCACGAGTAGAGACCCAGTACTTC. Its protein product is CASRAAARVETQYF.

V gene TRBV11-3 combines with J gene TRBJ2-7; TRBD1 might be the D (6 bases). The length of the CDR3 is 15 residues. Germline V gene sequence: CDR1 SGHNT, CDR2 YENEEA. The V and J ends lost 1 base and 4 bases respectively, with 14 bases between them. CDR3 DNA sequence: TGTGCCAGCAGCTTAGGGGCAGGGGACGCTTACGAGCAGTACTTC. Residues: CASSLGAGDAYEQYF.

The rearrangement links TRBV30 to TRBJ2-7; tentative D call: TRBD2 (5 bases). The CDR3 is 13 residues long. V was shortened by 4 bases and J by 1 base, with 11 bases between the two germline ends. CDR1 is GTSNPN, CDR2 SVGIG, per germline (reference sequence). DNA of the CDR3: TGTGCCTGGAATGAGGGTTTGTCCTACGAGCAGTACTTC. Protein sequence: CAWNEGLSYEQYF.

This clone came up a few times. The chain joins TRBV6-1 to TRBJ1-2; perhaps TRBD1 as D (6 bases). Germline V gives CDR1 MNHNS, CDR2 SASEGT. V was clipped by 3 bases and J by 7 bases, with 12 bases between them. This CDR3 is built from 13 residues. The CDR3 loop is CASSDLQGFGYTF. The CDR3 DNA is TGTGCCAGCAGTGACCTACAGGGATTTGGCTACACCTTC.

This clone was counted between two and nine times. The V and J genes are TRBV25-1 and TRBJ2-7, with TRBD1 as a possible D gene (6 bases). Germline V gene data show CDR1 as MGHDK and CDR2 as SYGVNS. This CDR3 comprises 13 residues. Trimming took 6 bases from V and 5 from J, leaving 14 bases between them. This chain's CDR3 is CASRPTGSDEQYF. Here the CDR3 DNA reads TGTGCCAGCAGGCCTACAGGGTCGGACGAGCAGTACTTC.

This chain connects TRBV5-1 to TRBJ1-5; unclear D gene. The length of the CDR3 is 14 residues. The germline V gene has CDR1 SGHRS and CDR2 YFSETQ. The V end was cut by 0 bases, the J end by 11 bases, with 15 bases between. The CDR3 coding sequence is TGCGCCAGCAGCTTGGGAGCCCTGGGTGAGGCCCAGCATTTT. This translates into CASSLGALGEAQHF.

V and J are TRBV6-6 and TRBJ1-5; 8 nucleotides agree with TRBD1. J lost 1 base, V lost 5 bases, and 7 bases had no gene match. Per germline, CDR1 MNHNY and CDR2 SVGAGI (reference sequence). CDR3 length: 16 amino acids. The CDR3 bases are TGTGCCAGCAGTGCACAGGGGGGAAGGAGCAATCAGCCCCAGCATTTT. Residues: CASSAQGGRSNQPQHF.

The chain employs TRBV5-8 and TRBJ1-5, with a tentative D call TRBD1 (6 bases). CDR1 is SGHTS, CDR2 YDEGEE, per germline. This CDR3 has 17 residues. Trimming removed 1 base from V and 6 bases from J, with 20 bases in between. CDR3 residues: CASSLRSRLVGGQPQHF. In DNA, the CDR3 is TGTGCCAGCAGCTTGCGGTCAAGGCTGGTAGGGGGTCAGCCCCAGCATTTT.

The chain is built from TRBV6-5 and TRBJ1-1; 11 positions match TRBD1. This CDR3 region has 15 residues. CDR1 is MNHEY and CDR2 is SVGAGI in the germline V gene. Trimming took 6 bases from V and 2 from J; bases not matched to a gene: 5. CDR3 nucleotides: TGTGCCAGCAGGCCGGGACAGGGGGAAAACACTGAAGCTTTCTTT. This sequence encodes CASRPGQGENTEAFF.

The table lists this clone with a count of one. The chain joins TRBV5-6 to TRBJ2-1, with TRBD2 identical over 7 bases. V lost 7 bases, J lost 3 bases, and 4 bases stayed unmatched. This CDR3 spans 13 amino acids. Germline V gene data show CDR1 as SGHDT and CDR2 as YYEEEE. For the CDR3, the DNA is TGTGCCAGCCGGGGGGAGGACTACAATGAGCAGTTCTTC. This encodes CASRGEDYNEQFF.

The V gene is TRBV9, the J gene TRBJ2-3; D call uncertain. V was trimmed by 2 bases and J by 0 bases, leaving 7 bases between them. Germline lookup yields CDR1 SGDLS and CDR2 YYNGEE. This CDR3 has 14 amino acids. The CDR3 nucleotides read TGTGCCAGCAGCGTGCTATCTAGCACAGATACGCAGTATTTT. Its translation is CASSVLSSTDTQYF.

The chain is built from TRBV30 and TRBJ1-5; 9 bases line up with TRBD1. This CDR3 is 17 amino acids long. Germline lookup yields CDR1 GTSNPN and CDR2 SVGIG (reference sequence). With 1 base clipped from V and 0 bases from J, the junction kept 7 bases outside the gene matches. CDR3 amino acids: CAWSGNRGLSSNQPQHF. The CDR3 nucleotides are TGTGCCTGGAGTGGAAACAGGGGGCTATCTAGCAATCAGCCCCAGCATTTT.

This clone was recorded only once. This chain joins TRBV19 and TRBJ2-6; 8 bases map to TRBD1. V lost 8 bases, J lost 3 bases, and 6 bases stayed unmatched. CDR1 is LNHDA, CDR2 SQIVND, per germline (reference sequence). The CDR3 length is 15 residues. CDR3 region: CASLDRAVGANVLTF. Here the CDR3 DNA reads TGTGCCAGTTTGGACAGGGCGGTTGGGGCCAACGTCCTGACTTTC.

The genes are TRBV2 and TRBJ1-5, with 7 bases fitting TRBD1. The CDR3 covers 15 residues. J gave up 3 bases and V 3 bases, and 5 bases lay outside the gene matches. In germline, CDR1 is SNHLY, CDR2 FYNNEI. The CDR3 region is CASSELDRVNQPQHF. The CDR3 DNA is TGTGCCAGCAGTGAGTTAGACAGGGTCAATCAGCCCCAGCATTTT.

This clone appeared a few times. V and J are TRBV6-1 and TRBJ2-1; 9 bases line up with TRBD1. In germline, CDR1 is MNHNS, CDR2 SASEGT. The CDR3 extends over 15 amino acids. J was trimmed by 7 bases and V by 5 bases; bases with no gene match: 9. The CDR3 protein is CASSSPGQGTNEQFF. The CDR3 nucleotides read TGTGCCAGCAGTTCACCGGGACAGGGTACTAATGAGCAGTTCTTC.

The chain has TRBV6-5 and TRBJ1-4; TRBD1 might be the D (6 bases). With 6 bases removed from V and 0 bases from J, the gap between germline ends came to 8 bases. The germline gives CDR1 MNHEY, CDR2 SVGAGI. The CDR3 is 14 residues long. CDR3 bases: TGTGCCAGCAGAACAGGGCCAACTAATGAAAAACTGTTTTTT. Translating it yields CASRTGPTNEKLFF.

This clone was seen just once. V gene TRBV6-5 combines with J gene TRBJ1-2; D is possibly TRBD1 (6 bases). CDR3 size: 15 residues. V was cut by 5 bases and J by 0 bases, with 13 bases left in between. CDR1 is MNHEY and CDR2 is SVGAGI in the germline V gene. CDR3 protein: CASSHDRIANYGYTF. CDR3 DNA sequence: TGTGCCAGCAGTCATGACAGGATAGCTAACTATGGCTACACCTTC.